Listed below are T cell receptor beta chains from one sample, sequenced in a study of T cells after yellow fever vaccination. TCRdb re-derived calls from the 5' RACE reads in MiXCR, one entry per CDR3 protein. The repertoire includes 250,000 to 400,000 distinct CDR3 sequences, around 4.5% of them detected once, and approximately 19% sits in the top ten. The source was PBMCs, collected 15 days after the yellow fever booster vaccination. The origin of the receptors is a young man who received the YFV17D yellow fever vaccine. CDR3s include the opening cysteine and the closing phenylalanine or tryptophan.

j_gene | v_gene | CDR3aa
TRBJ1-6 | TRBV6-5 | CASSYLSAVGSPLHF
TRBJ2-5 | TRBV18 | CASSKAGGTETQYF
TRBJ1-4 | TRBV20-1 | CSARDGRPYEKLFF
TRBJ1-5 | TRBV7-6 | CASSLLGGGAGSNQPQHF
TRBJ2-7 | TRBV7-8 | CASSLLSGTPYEQYF
TRBJ2-5 | TRBV12-3/TRBV12-4 | CASSVLETQYF
TRBJ1-6 | TRBV6-1 | CASRLEVDSPLHF
TRBJ1-2 | TRBV27 | CASSSASYYGYTF
TRBJ1-3 | TRBV18 | CASSPLRGSGNTIYF
TRBJ2-1 | TRBV5-1 | CASSRQTSGGADEQFF
TRBJ1-5 | TRBV20-1 | CSARDPTGGGNQPQHF
TRBJ1-2 | TRBV4-1 | CASSRGAEGNYGYTF
TRBJ1-2 | TRBV6-2/TRBV6-3 | CASSYTRRANYGYTF
TRBJ2-7 | TRBV14 | CASRPATAPSYEQYF
TRBJ1-4 | TRBV4-1 | CASSQDQRSGEKLFF
TRBJ2-7 | TRBV15 | CATSRDLAGAYEQYF
TRBJ1-1 | TRBV7-2 | CASSLGRATEAFF
TRBJ2-3 | TRBV9 | CASSVESGRGRDTQYF
TRBJ1-2 | TRBV4-3 | CASSQSTQPSYGYTF
TRBJ1-2 | TRBV5-4 | CASSLQGTYTF
TRBJ1-4 | TRBV20-1 | CSARMDGNEKLFF
TRBJ2-1 | TRBV20-1 | CSALPDWANEQFF
TRBJ1-6 | TRBV4-3 | CASSQEPLGLKNSPLHF
TRBJ1-6 | TRBV30 | CAWNGQGAYSPLHF
TRBJ2-1 | TRBV12-3/TRBV12-4 | CASSLARGGGNNEQFF
TRBJ1-1 | TRBV4-3 | CASSQARGLGETEAFF
TRBJ1-5 | TRBV12-3/TRBV12-4 | CASSLGAGDNQPQHF
TRBJ1-1 | TRBV7-3 | CASSSGAEAFF
TRBJ2-7 | TRBV20-1 | CSTPAPLAGGEEQYF
TRBJ2-5 | TRBV24-1 | CATSDFQETQYF
TRBJ2-3 | TRBV5-6 | CASSLEEGTDTQYF
TRBJ2-3 | TRBV7-9 | CASSYTGTSGETQYF
TRBJ1-2 | TRBV4-3 | CASSQPGLGGYTF
TRBJ1-1 | TRBV4-3 | CASSQETGTGGEAFF
TRBJ1-3 | TRBV7-6 | CASSSSDISGNTIYF
TRBJ1-3 | TRBV7-2 | CASSLAGTRSGNTIYF
TRBJ2-1 | TRBV12-3/TRBV12-4 | CASIPTGGTYNEQFF
TRBJ2-3 | TRBV4-1 | CASSPGLSLSTDTQYF
TRBJ2-3 | TRBV4-2 | CASSQGRGDTQYF
TRBJ2-7 | TRBV5-1 | CASSQRTADEQYF
TRBJ1-6 | TRBV5-1 | CASSFGPSSYNSPLHF
TRBJ1-6 | TRBV4-3 | CASSQDPGPTTPLHF
TRBJ2-3 | TRBV5-4 | CASSLYQTDTQYF
TRBJ1-6 | TRBV7-2 | CASSKGDSRSPLHF
TRBJ2-7 | TRBV20-1 | CSAWTAYEQYF
TRBJ2-3 | TRBV28 | CASSRPRDTPDTQYF
TRBJ1-1 | TRBV3-1 | CASSPPEGANTEAFF
TRBJ1-6 | TRBV9 | CASSWEGDNSPLHF
TRBJ1-5 | TRBV7-2 | CASSPTDRYQPQHF
TRBJ2-5 | TRBV7-9 | CASSAQGAKETQYF
TRBJ1-5 | TRBV11-2 | CASSSKGQPQHF
TRBJ1-6 | TRBV7-2 | CASSRDRGYNSPLHF
TRBJ2-5 | TRBV2 | CASERGAQETQYF
TRBJ2-1 | TRBV11-2 | CASSPPAVGASYNEQFF